One sample yielded the 20 T cell receptor beta chains listed below, sequenced in a study of T cell responses to AZD1222 COVID-19 vaccine. Sequencing used immunoSEQ multiplex PCR; TCRdb keeps in-frame clones, though not all of them. The sample includes 130,000 or so clones, about 91% seen only once; the top ten take about 1.9%. The sample in question was peripheral blood, obtained 28 days after the second AZD1222 dose. The receptors come from an adult who received the AZD1222 COVID-19 vaccine.

The chain couples TRBV20-1 to TRBJ2-5, with TRBD2 matching 7 bases. The CDR3 extends over 11 amino acids. The J segment lost 13 bases and the V segment lost 0 bases, leaving 5 bases of the junction unmatched. Germline lookup yields CDR1 DFQATT and CDR2 SNEGSKA (reference sequence). In DNA form, the CDR3 reads TGCAGTGCTAGAGATTGGGCTAGCGGGTACTTC. Translating gives CSARDWASGYF.

The chain links TRBV7-9 to TRBJ2-3, with D unclear. The germline V gene has CDR1 SEHNR and CDR2 FQNEAQ (reference sequence). The V end was cut by 2 bases, the J end by 2 bases, with 5 bases between. There are 13 residues in the CDR3. In nucleotides, the CDR3 is TGTGCCAGCAGCTTACAGGACACAGATACGCAGTATTTT. This translates into CASSLQDTDTQYF. The full variable domain, with the rest looked up from reference TRBV7-9 and TRBJ2-3, is DTGVSQNPRHKITKRGQNVTFRCDPISEHNRLYWYRQTLGQGPEFLTYFQNEAQLEKSRLLSDRFSAERPKGSFSTLEIQRTEQGDSAMYLCASSLQDTDTQYFGPGTRLTVL.

The rearrangement uses TRBV4-2 and TRBJ2-1, with 11 bases lining up with TRBD1. The CDR3 is 15 amino acids. CDR1 is LGHNA, CDR2 YNFKEQ, per germline. Losses at the gene ends were 5 bases for V and 6 bases for J; bases not matched to a gene: 6. In nucleotides, the CDR3 is TGTGCCAGCAGCGTTACCGGGACAGGGGGCAATGAGCAGTTCTTC. Encoded protein: CASSVTGTGGNEQFF.

The chain joins TRBV9 to TRBJ2-5; 8 bases align to TRBD2. Germline V gives CDR1 SGDLS, CDR2 YYNGEE. V lost 3 bases and J lost 4; bases outside the gene matches: 14. CDR3 length equals 17 residues. Written as DNA, the CDR3 is TGTGCCAGCAGCGCCCCGAACCTCGGGGGGGCCGGAGAGACCCAGTACTTC. Protein sequence: CASSAPNLGGAGETQYF.

This rearrangement joins TRBV19 to TRBJ2-3, with 10 bases that match TRBD2. The CDR3 is 15 amino acids. Germline V CDR1 and CDR2: LNHDA, SQIVND (reference sequence). The junction had 4 bases not matched to a gene; V was cut back by 3 bases and J by 4 bases. The CDR3 coding sequence is TGTGCCAGTAGTATTTCTAGCGGGGGTGCAGATACGCAGTATTTT. Protein sequence: CASSISSGGADTQYF.

The V gene is TRBV5-1, the J gene TRBJ1-2; D not certain. Germline-derived CDR1 and CDR2 are SGHRS and YFSETQ. V was cut by 4 bases and J by 4 bases, with 11 bases left in between. This CDR3 spans 13 amino acids. The CDR3 region is CASSTDTLYGYTF. In DNA, the CDR3 is TGCGCCAGCAGCACCGACACCCTCTATGGCTACACCTTC.

This sequence joins TRBV19 and TRBJ1-2, with D perhaps TRBD1 (5 bases). The CDR3 extends over 14 amino acids. V was clipped by 6 bases and J by 5 bases, with 16 bases between them. Per the germline V gene, CDR1 is LNHDA and CDR2 is SQIVND (reference sequence). CDR3 in DNA: TGTGCCAGTAGCCAACTCTTGGGGGGGTATGGCTACACCTTC. This codes for CASSQLLGGYGYTF.

This clone was counted a single time. The sample has other DNA sequences that encode this CDR3 too. This chain links TRBV19 with TRBJ2-5; D could derive from TRBD1 or TRBD2 (5 bases each). Trimming pared 8 bases from V and 1 base from J, leaving 5 bases between. CDR3 length: 11 residues. The V gene's germline CDR1 is LNHDA and CDR2 SQIVND (reference sequence). The CDR3 protein is CASGGQETQYF. CDR3 in DNA: TGTGCCAGTGGGGGCCAAGAGACCCAGTACTTC.

The chain links TRBV5-1 to TRBJ1-1, with 7 nucleotides matching TRBD1. In germline, CDR1 is SGHRS, CDR2 YFSETQ. The CDR3 contains 15 residues. V shed 3 bases, J shed 5 bases, and the junction held 10 bases outside the gene matches. The CDR3 DNA reads TGCGCCAGCAGCTCCGGGGGCAGGGGGGATACTGAAGCTTTCTTT. Amino acid sequence: CASSSGGRGDTEAFF.

The chain recombines TRBV18 with TRBJ1-2; 8 bases are a match to TRBD1. V lost 3 bases to trimming and J lost 4 bases; unmatched junction nucleotides: 10. In germline, CDR1 is KGHSH, CDR2 LQKENI. The CDR3 has 16 residues. The CDR3 bases are TGTGCCAGCTCACCCCCAGGCACAGGGGGAACCTATGGCTACACCTTC. Protein sequence: CASSPPGTGGTYGYTF.

This clone appeared once. The genes are TRBV3-1 (or the pseudogene TRBV3-2) and TRBJ1-2, with D uncertain. CDR3 length equals 14 residues. Looked up from germline, CDR1 is LGHDT and CDR2 is YNNKEL (reference sequence). V was clipped by 0 bases and J by 8 bases, with 13 bases between them. The CDR3 sequence: CASSQESGLSGYTF. CDR3 DNA: TGTGCCAGCAGCCAAGAGAGTGGACTGTCGGGCTACACCTTC.

The rearrangement joins TRBV7-9 to TRBJ2-7; perhaps TRBD2 as D (6 bases). Trimming pared 0 bases from V and 7 bases from J, leaving 13 bases between. CDR3 length: 14 amino acids. In germline, CDR1 is SEHNR, CDR2 FQNEAQ (reference sequence). CDR3 in amino acids: CASSLAGAGGEQYV. The CDR3 bases are TGTGCCAGCAGCTTAGCCGGGGCCGGGGGTGAGCAGTACGTC.

This chain connects TRBV6-5 to TRBJ1-6; D ambiguous. V was shortened by 2 bases and J by 7 bases, with 3 bases between the two germline ends. The CDR3 consists of 12 residues. Germline CDR1 reads MNHEY; CDR2 reads SVGAGI. CDR3 in DNA: TGTGCCAGCAGTTACCAGAATTCACCCCTCCACTTT. Residues: CASSYQNSPLHF.

This clone was counted a single time. Sequence at one end of the junction differs from germline and may be a read error. The gene calls are TRBV19 and TRBJ1-3; no firm D call. CDR1 LNHDA and CDR2 SQIVND come from the germline V gene (reference sequence). This CDR3 comprises 10 residues. This CDR3 is CASSRDRPSF. CDR3 DNA: TGTGCCAGTAGTAGAGACCGTCCGAGCTTT.

Details on this clone: Within the sample, other DNA sequences also encode this same CDR3. V gene TRBV9 combines with J gene TRBJ1-3; D uncertain. CDR3 size: 13 residues. Germline values: CDR1 SGDLS, CDR2 YYNGEE. V dropped 4 bases and J dropped 2 bases, with 7 bases sitting between them. This chain's CDR3 is CASSPRPGNTIYF. The CDR3 DNA follows: TGTGCCAGCAGCCCTAGGCCTGGAAACACCATATATTTT.

V gene TRBV6-5 combines with J gene TRBJ1-1, with 8 positions matching TRBD1. J was trimmed by 5 bases and V by 6 bases; bases with no gene match: 8. The CDR3 length is 14 residues. CDR1 and CDR2 (germline): MNHEY, SVGAGI. CDR3 in amino acids: CASSLRGLGTEAFF. CDR3 DNA: TGTGCCAGCAGCCTCAGGGGGCTTGGGACTGAAGCTTTCTTT.

The V and J genes are TRBV5-6 and TRBJ2-7; D gene ambiguous. This CDR3 is 11 amino acids long. Per the germline V gene, CDR1 is SGHDT and CDR2 is YYEEEE. Trimming took 4 bases from V and 2 from J, leaving 4 bases between them. Here the CDR3 DNA reads TGTGCCAGCAGCCAGGCCTACGAGCAGTACTTC. Protein sequence: CASSQAYEQYF.

The chain is built from TRBV7-9 and TRBJ1-4, with D possibly being TRBD1 (6 bases). This CDR3 has 15 residues. Germline V gene sequence: CDR1 SEHNR, CDR2 FQNEAQ (reference sequence). Trimming took 5 bases from V and 1 from J, leaving 11 bases between them. The CDR3 DNA sequence: TGTGCCAGCAGCCCCGAAGGGGGAACTAATGAAAAACTGTTTTTT. Amino acids: CASSPEGGTNEKLFF.

This clone occurred many times. J is TRBJ2-7 and V is TRBV11-2; D is ambiguous. Trimming pared 0 bases from V and 9 bases from J, leaving 12 bases between. The germline V gene encodes CDR1 SGHAT and CDR2 FQNNGV. The CDR3 is made up of 13 amino acids. This CDR3 is CASSLEGQSSQYF. The CDR3 nucleotides read TGTGCCAGCAGCTTAGAGGGCCAGTCATCGCAGTACTTC.

This rearrangement joins TRBV11-2 to TRBJ2-7; TRBD1 or TRBD2 may be the D gene (6 bases each). Germline V lookup: CDR1 SGHAT, CDR2 FQNNGV. V was cut by 5 bases and J by 5 bases, with 16 bases left in between. CDR3 length: 14 residues. The CDR3 protein is CASSPGARYDEQYV. The DNA for the CDR3 is TGTGCCAGCAGCCCGGGGGCTAGGTACGACGAGCAGTACGTC.